The 9 T cell receptor beta chains below all came from one sample that was sequenced in a study of OX40 agonist ivuxolimab in advanced cancers. Receptors were amplified or captured by the immunoSEQ multiplex PCR assay. As stored in TCRdb, this immuneACCESS dataset retains in-frame rearrangements with V and J assigned. A fraction of the clones does not appear; measured against another copy, unresolved V genes explain less than half of the discrepancy, and the remainder lacks a known reason. Here the sample has about 93,000 clones; approximately 90% occur a single time. The ten biggest clones cover 0.45% to 0.55% of the sample. This sample comprised CD4+ or CD8+ T cells sorted from blood, obtained in a trial of the OX40 agonist ivuxolimab. These receptors all come from an adult with an advanced solid tumor such as melanoma, head and neck, liver or kidney cancer.

The chain recombines TRBV7-3 with TRBJ2-1, with D tentatively TRBD1 (6 bases). V lost 5 bases and J lost 6, with 14 bases in between. The CDR3 is 14 residues long. In germline, CDR1 is SGHTA, CDR2 FQGTGA. CDR3 protein: CASSTFGQSNEQFF. CDR3 DNA sequence: TGTGCCAGCAGCACATTTGGACAGTCCAATGAGCAGTTCTTC.

V and J are TRBV7-6 and TRBJ1-6; tentatively, D is TRBD1 (5 bases). The length of the CDR3 is 12 residues. CDR1 and CDR2 (germline): SGHVS, FNYEAQ. V was cut by 4 bases and J by 11 bases, with 9 bases left in between. Here the CDR3 reads CASSSGTTPLHF. The CDR3, as DNA: TGTGCCAGCAGCTCAGGGACGACACCCCTCCACTTT.

The chain combines TRBV6-6 with TRBJ2-1; D perhaps matches TRBD1 (6 bases). Germline V gives CDR1 MNHNY, CDR2 SVGAGI (reference sequence). V gave up 10 bases and J gave up 6 bases, with 16 bases separating them. The CDR3 extends over 13 amino acids. The CDR3 sequence: CATETGPTNEQFF. The DNA of the CDR3 is TGTGCCACGGAGACAGGTCCAACCAATGAGCAGTTCTTC.

Written as DNA, the CDR3 is TGTGCCAGCAGTGTTATGGGGGCCCTAATGCCCAATGAGCAGTTCTTC. This codes for CASSVMGALMPNEQFF. The chain is built from TRBV2 and TRBJ2-1; tentatively, D is TRBD1 (6 bases). This CDR3 has 16 residues. From germline, CDR1 is SNHLY and CDR2 FYNNEI. V gave up 4 bases and J gave up 6 bases, with 19 bases separating them. The full variable domain, completed using reference TRBV2 and TRBJ2-1, is EPEVTQTPSHQVTQMGQEVILRCVPISNHLYFYWYRQILGQKVEFLVSFYNNEISEKSEIFDDQFSVERPDGSNFTLKIRSTKLEDSAMYFCASSVMGALMPNEQFFGPGTRLTVL.

The rearrangement links TRBV30 to TRBJ1-2, with D possibly TRBD1 on 5 matching bases. This CDR3 has 11 residues. Trimming stripped 0 bases from V and 8 bases from J, with 7 bases between. The germline V gene encodes CDR1 GTSNPN and CDR2 SVGIG (reference sequence). This CDR3 is CAWSVGAGYTF. CDR3 nucleotide sequence: TGTGCCTGGAGTGTAGGGGCGGGCTACACCTTC.

A word on this clone: Other DNA sequences in this specimen translate into the identical CDR3. J is TRBJ2-7 and V is TRBV7-9, with a possible D match to TRBD1 (6 bases). Germline CDR1 reads SEHNR; CDR2 reads FQNEAQ (reference sequence). V was shortened by 4 bases and J by 4 bases, with 8 bases between the two germline ends. This CDR3 contains 12 residues. CDR3 in DNA: TGTGCCAGCAGCTCCCAGGGGTACGAGCAGTACTTC. Translated: CASSSQGYEQYF.

This clone is a singleton in its sample. The chain combines TRBV11-1 with TRBJ2-6, with TRBD1 identical over 7 bases. V was pared by 3 bases and J by 0 bases, with 5 bases of the junction left unmatched. The CDR3 runs to 17 residues. Per the germline V gene, CDR1 is SGHAT and CDR2 is FQDESV (reference sequence). CDR3 residues: CASSLGQPNSGANVLTF. CDR3 bases: TGTGCCAGCAGCTTGGGACAGCCAAACTCTGGGGCCAACGTCCTGACTTTC.

This chain uses TRBV7-6 with TRBJ2-1, with D uncertain. The CDR3 is made up of 15 amino acids. With 1 base removed from V and 3 bases from J, the gap between germline ends came to 10 bases. The germline V gene encodes CDR1 SGHVS and CDR2 FNYEAQ. This CDR3 is CASSLGLDLYNEQFF. The CDR3 DNA follows: TGTGCCAGCAGCTTAGGTCTAGACCTCTACAATGAGCAGTTCTTC. The full variable domain, completed using reference TRBV7-6 and TRBJ2-1, is GAGVSQSPRYKVTKRGQDVALRCDPISGHVSLYWYRQALGQGPEFLTYFNYEAQQDKSGLPNDRFSAERPEGSISTLTIQRTEQRDSAMYRCASSLGLDLYNEQFFGPGTRLTVL.

J is TRBJ1-3 and V is TRBV5-8; a weak D match, TRBD1 (6 bases). The V end was cut by 3 bases, the J end by 4 bases, with 11 bases between. The germline gives CDR1 SGHTS, CDR2 YDEGEE. The CDR3 covers 14 residues. The CDR3 DNA reads as TGTGCCAGCAGCTACAGGGAGCCAGGAAACACCATATATTTT. It yields the protein CASSYREPGNTIYF.